Listed below are T cell receptor beta chains from one sample, sequenced in a study of control samples from healthy donors and cancer patients. Profiled with immunoSEQ multiplex PCR; TCRdb holds only in-frame clones, not every one. The sample consists of over 30,000 clones, roughly 86% of them appearing once. The sequencing sample was made of PBMCs. The receptors were gathered from a woman between 40 and 50 years old with lung cancer. Both conserved end residues are part of each CDR3.

cdr3_aa	v_call
CASSQDSSGAQYF	TRBV4-3
CASSFVGGGTGNTIYF	TRBV13
CASSPSPGAYEQFF	TRBV9
CASSLNGNQPQHF	TRBV12-3/TRBV12-4
CAWRSTDTQYF	TRBV30
CAWSTQGHDGYTF	TRBV30
CASSQVSQYNEQFF	TRBV14
CASSLAGTGYFRDGYTF	TRBV7-2
CASSGMDRGYEQYF	TRBV5-4
CASSSWGGANTEAFF	TRBV5-1
CASSPDYNEQFF	TRBV2
CASSQAQGARGNTIYF	TRBV23-1
CASRTRAGEQFF	TRBV3-1/TRBV3-2
CASSLVREGEQFF	TRBV12-3/TRBV12-4
CASSQGFLGQGGQPQHF	TRBV4-1
CAWSVTGGGLQETQYF	TRBV30
CASSYSPDNFGYGYTF	TRBV6-5
CASSYSSGGTGELFF	TRBV7-9
CASSSRTSLGTGELFF	TRBV28
CATSEIRRNEQFF	TRBV24-1
CASSFRQRDSPLHF	TRBV13
CASTPGQWQPQHF	TRBV12-3/TRBV12-4
CASVTGTGGYEQYF	TRBV6-5
CASSHPTGDYGYTF	TRBV4-1
CSVETGTEAFF	TRBV29-1
CASSPLGGTSTDTQYF	TRBV3-1/TRBV3-2
CATRDPRSSYNEQFF	TRBV15